The 15 T cell receptor beta chains below all came from one sample that was sequenced in a study of T cell repertoires in cytomegalovirus infection. No cognate antigen is known for these TCRs. Each CDR3 protein is one row after TCRdb ran MiXCR on the reads. The data contain approximately 1,000,000 distinct CDR3 sequences, approximately 31% of them seen just once; the ten biggest clones take up 13%. Sample: cultured CD8+ T cells from PBMCs, taken from culture after CMV antigen stimulation. These receptors were taken from a human donor in good health (CMV status not recorded). Some clones in this sample may be carry-over from other donors' samples.

The chain has TRBV23-1 and TRBJ1-5; 10 nucleotides line up with TRBD1. TRBV23-1 is an open reading frame, and its role is uncertain. This CDR3 is 16 amino acids long. J lost 1 base, V lost 3 bases, and 3 bases had no gene match. CDR3 amino acids: CASSHRQGASNQPQHF. The CDR3 region has the DNA TGCGCCAGCAGTCATCGACAGGGGGCAAGCAATCAGCCCCAGCATTTT.

J is TRBJ2-3 and V is TRBV4-3; D is undetermined. The length of the CDR3 is 14 residues. V was trimmed by 2 bases and J by 4 bases, leaving 10 bases between them. Germline loops: CDR1 LGHNA, CDR2 YSLEER. The CDR3 loop reads CASSQWPAADTQYF. Here the CDR3 DNA reads TGCGCCAGCAGCCAATGGCCAGCTGCAGATACGCAGTATTTT.

In this sample, this clonotype turned up a few times. V usage is TRBV6-5 and J usage is TRBJ1-1, with 9 positions matching TRBD1. V shed 5 bases and J 5 bases; nucleotides not matched to a gene: 9. Per the germline V gene, CDR1 is MNHEY and CDR2 is SVGAGI. The CDR3 is 15 amino acids. The CDR3: CASSPGGTGRTEAFF. The CDR3 DNA reads as TGTGCCAGCAGTCCGGGCGGGACAGGGCGAACTGAAGCTTTCTTT.

The V gene is TRBV7-9, the J gene TRBJ2-5; TRBD2 matches 11 bases. V lost 6 bases and J lost 5; bases outside the gene matches: 8. The germline V gene encodes CDR1 SEHNR and CDR2 FQNEAQ (reference sequence). The CDR3 covers 15 residues. CDR3: CASSPLAGAQETQYF. The CDR3 DNA sequence: TGTGCCAGCAGTCCACTAGCGGGGGCCCAGGAGACCCAGTACTTC.

This clonotype came up many times. J is TRBJ1-2 and V is TRBV12-3 or TRBV12-4; 7 bases match TRBD1. The trim removed 5 bases at V and 7 bases at J, leaving 22 bases unmatched. The CDR3 extends over 18 amino acids. The DNA of the CDR3 is TGTGCCAGCAGTCCGGGACAGAAAGGTCCAATAGCCCTCCCTGGCTACACCTTC. Protein: CASSPGQKGPIALPGYTF.

This chain joins TRBV15 and TRBJ1-1, with D hard to call. CDR3 length equals 13 residues. CDR1 LNHNV and CDR2 YYDKDF come from the germline V gene (reference sequence). Trimming pared 6 bases from V and 2 bases from J, leaving 10 bases between. CDR3 protein: CATSPSDNTEAFF. The CDR3 DNA reads as TGTGCCACCAGTCCGTCGGACAACACTGAAGCTTTCTTT.

The gene calls are TRBV28 and TRBJ2-7; TRBD2 matches 7 bases. CDR1 MDHEN and CDR2 SYDVKM come from the germline V gene. The CDR3 loop spans 15 amino acids. The ends lost 4 bases at V and 7 bases at J; junction bases unmatched: 13. CDR3 DNA sequence: TGTGCCAGCAGTTCGGGAGGACCGCCGGTAAATGAGCAGTACGTC. This codes for CASSSGGPPVNEQYV.

The V gene is TRBV9, the J gene TRBJ2-3; perhaps TRBD1 as D (6 bases). Trimming left V 4 bases short and J 5 bases short, with 20 bases between. Germline lookup yields CDR1 SGDLS and CDR2 YYNGEE. The CDR3 extends over 16 amino acids. The CDR3 sequence is CASSPKAGETLDTQYF. The CDR3 DNA follows: TGTGCCAGCAGCCCAAAGGCAGGGGAGACTTTAGATACGCAGTATTTT.

This clonotype was seen a handful of times. V is TRBV5-6 and J is TRBJ2-2, with 7 bases matching TRBD1. The CDR3 loop spans 15 amino acids. Germline values: CDR1 SGHDT, CDR2 YYEEEE. Trimming removed 4 bases from V and 2 bases from J; junction bases left unmatched: 5. The CDR3 sequence is CASSPDRENTGELFF. In nucleotides, the CDR3 is TGTGCCAGCAGCCCCGACAGGGAAAACACCGGGGAGCTGTTTTTT.

A few counts support this clonotype. The rearrangement uses TRBV19 and TRBJ2-6, with D hard to call. The V end was cut by 1 base, the J end by 0 bases, with 4 bases between. The CDR3 runs 15 residues. The germline V gene has CDR1 LNHDA and CDR2 SQIVND (reference sequence). The CDR3 is CASSIGSSGANVLTF. The CDR3 DNA reads as TGTGCCAGTAGTATAGGGAGCTCTGGGGCCAACGTCCTGACTTTC.

As for this clonotype: This may come from a read error, since a much larger clone is one base off. This chain joins TRBV7-2 and TRBJ2-4, with a weak D call TRBD2 (7 bases). This CDR3 region has 15 residues. Trimming left V 4 bases short and J 2 bases short, with 12 bases between. Germline-derived CDR1 and CDR2 are SGHTA and FQGNSA. The CDR3 DNA sequence: TGTGCCAGCAGCTGGGGGGGCCTGACCAAAAACATTCAGTACTTC. It codes for CASSWGGLTKNIQYF.

This sequence joins TRBV6-2 or TRBV6-3 and TRBJ2-1; TRBD2 matches 10 bases. This CDR3 has 14 residues. Germline CDR1 MNHEY, CDR2 SVGEGT. Germline trimming cut 10 bases from V and 9 bases from J; bases unmatched to any gene: 12. The CDR3 here is CAILAGVADSEQFF. In DNA form, the CDR3 reads TGTGCCATTCTAGCGGGGGTCGCCGACAGTGAGCAGTTCTTC.

This chain links TRBV4-1 with TRBJ2-7; D possibly corresponds to TRBD1 (6 bases). This CDR3 comprises 18 residues. Trimming took off 1 base at V and 1 base at J, with 20 bases between the two ends. Germline lookup yields CDR1 MGHRA and CDR2 YSYEKL. The CDR3 here is CASSQGLRTESFSYEQYF. The CDR3 DNA reads TGCGCCAGCAGCCAAGGGCTACGGACAGAGTCGTTTTCCTACGAGCAGTACTTC.

This clonotype was seen ten or more times. The J gene is TRBJ2-7, the V gene TRBV7-9; weak D call: TRBD2 (6 bases). This CDR3 region has 13 residues. Trimming cost V 1 base and J 5 bases, with 9 bases left between them. Per the germline V gene, CDR1 is SEHNR and CDR2 is FQNEAQ (reference sequence). The CDR3 reads CASSLVGGHEQYF. The DNA for the CDR3 is TGTGCCAGCAGCTTAGTGGGGGGACACGAGCAGTACTTC.

This sequence joins TRBV4-1 and TRBJ2-5; TRBD1 aligns across 10 bases. V trimming: 5 bases; J trimming: 0 bases; junction bases outside the gene matches: 3. The V gene's germline CDR1 is MGHRA and CDR2 YSYEKL. This CDR3 spans 15 amino acids. The CDR3 sequence is CASSWTGGDQETQYF. CDR3 bases: TGCGCCAGCAGCTGGACAGGGGGGGACCAAGAGACCCAGTACTTC.